The 24 T cell receptor beta chains presented below share a single source sample, sequenced in a study of T cell responses to AZD1222 COVID-19 vaccine. Here immunoSEQ multiplex PCR was the method, and the copy in TCRdb shows in-frame clones only, minus some. Here the sample spans approximately 210,000 clones, about 89% being singletons. Sequenced material: peripheral blood, taken 28 days after the second AZD1222 dose. Every receptor here comes from an adult who received the AZD1222 COVID-19 vaccine.

In its sample, this clone was seen a few times. V usage is TRBV4-2 and J usage is TRBJ2-7; TRBD1 matches at 10 bases. The CDR3 spans 15 residues. Germline CDR1 LGHNA, CDR2 YNFKEQ. Trimming removed 5 bases from V and 1 base from J; junction bases left unmatched: 5. The CDR3 sequence is CASSSRDRGSYEQYF. CDR3 nucleotides: TGTGCCAGCAGCTCTCGGGACAGGGGATCCTACGAGCAGTACTTC.

CDR3 protein: CASSLEEGHPGNTIYF. The DNA for the CDR3 is TGCGCCAGCAGCTTGGAGGAGGGGCACCCTGGAAACACCATATATTTT. The genes are TRBV5-1 and TRBJ1-3; TRBD1 is a possible D gene (5 bases). CDR1 and CDR2 (germline): SGHRS, YFSETQ. V was clipped by 0 bases and J by 2 bases, with 12 bases between them. The CDR3 sequence is 16 residues long.

The CDR3 coding sequence is TGTGCCAGCAGCGTACTAGCGGGACGAGAGACCCAGTACTTC. This translates into CASSVLAGRETQYF. The chain carries TRBV9 and TRBJ2-5; 9 positions agree with TRBD2. Germline values: CDR1 SGDLS, CDR2 YYNGEE. V dropped 1 base and J dropped 4; count of bases not matched to a gene: 2. The CDR3 sequence is 14 residues long.

The chain joins TRBV7-2 to TRBJ1-1; D is ambiguous. The germline V gene has CDR1 SGHTA and CDR2 FQGNSA. V lost 1 base and J lost 0, with 3 bases in between. The CDR3 runs 13 residues. CDR3 in amino acids: CASSLVVNTEAFF. CDR3 DNA sequence: TGTGCCAGCAGCTTAGTTGTGAACACTGAAGCTTTCTTT.

J is TRBJ1-6 and V is TRBV5-1; TRBD1 is a possible D gene (6 bases). Trimming left V 4 bases short and J 6 bases short, with 11 bases between. The germline V gene encodes CDR1 SGHRS and CDR2 YFSETQ. This CDR3 region has 14 residues. CDR3 sequence: CASSQDSGNSPLHF. CDR3 nucleotide sequence: TGCGCCAGCAGCCAGGACAGTGGTAATTCACCCCTCCACTTT.

This chain links TRBV21-1 with TRBJ2-7. TRBV21-1 is classified as a pseudogene. The CDR3 contains 14 residues. The CDR3 protein is CASSKEGSHYEQYF. CDR3 DNA: TGTGCCAGCAGCAAAGAGGGCAGCCACTACGAGCAGTACTTC.

V and J are TRBV7-2 and TRBJ2-5; D might be TRBD1 or TRBD2, each matching 5 bases. The CDR3 is made up of 13 amino acids. The V end was cut by 3 bases, the J end by 5 bases, with 10 bases between. Germline CDR1 is SGHTA and CDR2 is FQGNSA. The CDR3 spells CASSFLGDETQYF. DNA for the CDR3: TGTGCCAGCAGCTTCTTGGGGGACGAGACCCAGTACTTC.

The rearrangement uses TRBV7-6 and TRBJ2-2; TRBD1 aligns across 7 bases. Germline trimming cut 3 bases from V and 2 bases from J; bases unmatched to any gene: 3. In germline, CDR1 is SGHVS, CDR2 FNYEAQ. The CDR3 is 15 residues long. The CDR3 bases are TGTGCCAGCAGCTTTGGGGACAGCAACACCGGGGAGCTGTTTTTT. Protein: CASSFGDSNTGELFF.

The CDR3 DNA reads as TGTGCCAGCTCACCCCCCGGACAGGCCGCACCAGATACGCAGTATTTT. This gives the protein CASSPPGQAAPDTQYF. This chain links TRBV18 with TRBJ2-3; 7 bases are a match to TRBD1. V lost 3 bases and J lost 4; bases outside the gene matches: 10. This CDR3 comprises 16 residues. Germline assignment: CDR1 KGHSH and CDR2 LQKENI.

The chain recombines TRBV28 with TRBJ2-6; D not resolved. Deletions cut 5 bases from V and 2 bases from J, with 10 bases between. The CDR3 length is 15 residues. Germline V gene sequence: CDR1 MDHEN, CDR2 SYDVKM. CDR3 region: CASSPPGAGANVLTF. The CDR3 nucleotides read TGTGCCAGCAGTCCACCCGGCGCTGGGGCCAACGTCCTGACTTTC.

This clone appeared once. The rearrangement links TRBV28 to TRBJ1-1; 9 positions agree with TRBD1. CDR3 size: 15 residues. V was pared by 6 bases and J by 1 base, with 6 bases of the junction left unmatched. The germline gives CDR1 MDHEN, CDR2 SYDVKM. CDR3 in DNA: TGTGCCAGCAGATCGACAGGGGGAGGGAACACTGAAGCTTTCTTT. Protein: CASRSTGGGNTEAFF.

The V call is TRBV5-1, the J call TRBJ2-1; D possibly uses TRBD1 or TRBD2 (5 bases each). The CDR3 is made up of 15 amino acids. Germline V lookup: CDR1 SGHRS, CDR2 YFSETQ. The ends were cut back, 6 bases at V and 9 bases at J, with 22 bases in the middle. The CDR3 region has the DNA TGCGCCAGCACCTCAACTCCGGGACCCACCGGTGAGCAGTTCTTC. Translating it yields CASTSTPGPTGEQFF.

The V call is TRBV7-8, the J call TRBJ1-6, with a possible D match to TRBD1 (6 bases). The V end was cut by 1 base, the J end by 6 bases, with 10 bases between. The germline CDR1 and CDR2 sequences are SGHVS and FQNEAQ. The CDR3 spans 15 residues. CDR3 nucleotide sequence: TGTGCCAGCAGCTTAGGACAGGCTAGTAATTCACCCCTCCACTTT. Translated, it gives CASSLGQASNSPLHF.

This chain links TRBV28 with TRBJ1-5, with TRBD1 matching 7 bases. This CDR3 contains 13 residues. V was clipped by 8 bases and J by 3 bases; unmatched bases: 4. Looked up from germline, CDR1 is MDHEN and CDR2 is SYDVKM. The CDR3 protein is CASRTGLNQPQHF. The CDR3 region has the DNA TGTGCCAGCCGGACAGGCCTCAATCAGCCCCAGCATTTT.

The rearrangement joins TRBV7-2 to TRBJ2-7; D is possibly TRBD1 or TRBD2 (5 bases each). V dropped 4 bases and J dropped 6 bases, with 19 bases sitting between them. This CDR3 has 15 residues. CDR1 and CDR2 (germline): SGHTA, FQGNSA. As DNA, the CDR3 is TGTGCCAGCAGCTCCGGTTGGGACCTAATAGTCGAGCAGTACTTC. Its translation is CASSSGWDLIVEQYF.

This sequence joins TRBV6-1 and TRBJ1-2; tentative D call: TRBD1 (5 bases). This CDR3 has 15 residues. Trimming took off 0 bases at V and 8 bases at J, with 16 bases between the two ends. The germline CDR1 and CDR2 sequences are MNHNS and SASEGT. The CDR3 coding sequence is TGTGCCAGCAGTGAAGCGCCCAGGGCGGTCGGCGGCTACACCTTC. Encoded protein: CASSEAPRAVGGYTF.

V and J are TRBV27 and TRBJ2-7, with no clear D. Per germline, CDR1 MNHEY and CDR2 SMNVEV (reference sequence). CDR3 length: 12 residues. Trimming shortened V by 5 bases and J by 6 bases, and 11 bases separated the two germline ends. The CDR3 DNA follows: TGTGCCAGCAGTCTACGACCGGGCGAGCAGTACTTC. It translates to CASSLRPGEQYF.

The chain joins TRBV5-5 to TRBJ2-2; D is uncertain. CDR3 length: 15 residues. V was shortened by 4 bases and J by 0 bases, with 10 bases between the two germline ends. Germline V gene data show CDR1 as SGHKS and CDR2 as YYEKEE (reference sequence). The CDR3: CASSPMASNTGELFF. CDR3 DNA sequence: TGTGCCAGCAGCCCCATGGCTTCGAACACCGGGGAGCTGTTTTTT.

The V call is TRBV7-8, the J call TRBJ1-5; the D gene is possibly TRBD1 (5 bases). In germline, CDR1 is SGHVS, CDR2 FQNEAQ. Trimming took 3 bases from V and 4 from J, leaving 10 bases between them. The CDR3 runs to 14 residues. This chain's CDR3 is CASSFWGDNQPQHF. In DNA, the CDR3 is TGTGCCAGCAGCTTCTGGGGGGATAATCAGCCCCAGCATTTT.

The V gene is TRBV14, the J gene TRBJ2-3, with D unresolved. This CDR3 is built from 14 residues. Germline CDR1 SGHDN, CDR2 FVKESK. V lost 4 bases to trimming and J lost 2 bases, with 10 bases between them. DNA for the CDR3: TGTGCCAGCAGCCCCCGAAGACACACAGATACGCAGTATTTT. Amino acid sequence: CASSPRRHTDTQYF. The full variable domain, in which reference TRBV14 and TRBJ2-3 provide the parts outside the CDR3, is EAGVTQFPSHSVIEKGQTVTLRCDPISGHDNLYWYRRVMGKEIKFLLHFVKESKQDESGMPNNRFLAERTGGTYSTLKVQPAELEDSGVYFCASSPRRHTDTQYFGPGTRLTVL.

This clone appeared once. V is TRBV7-8 and J is TRBJ2-7; 9 bases agree with TRBD1. The CDR3 sequence is 15 residues long. Germline V gives CDR1 SGHVS, CDR2 FQNEAQ. Unmatched junction bases numbered 8, after V lost 3 bases and J lost 5 bases. This CDR3 reads CASSFALGQGNEQYF. DNA of the CDR3: TGTGCCAGCAGCTTCGCACTGGGACAGGGTAACGAGCAGTACTTC.

The V and J genes are TRBV5-6 and TRBJ1-3; 8 nucleotides line up with TRBD1. V was pared by 6 bases and J by 3 bases, with 11 bases of the junction left unmatched. The CDR3 covers 16 residues. CDR1 and CDR2 (germline): SGHDT, YYEEEE. The CDR3 loop is CASIDLQGADGNTIYF. CDR3 nucleotides: TGTGCCAGCATCGACCTGCAGGGGGCAGATGGAAACACCATATATTTT.

This sequence joins TRBV5-1 and TRBJ2-1, with TRBD2 as a possible D gene (5 bases). CDR1 is SGHRS and CDR2 is YFSETQ in the germline V gene. CDR3 length: 16 residues. Trimming cost V 4 bases and J 7 bases, with 21 bases left between them. The DNA of the CDR3 is TGCGCCAGCAGCCGAGGGCCCGTGACGCCTTTAAATGAGCAGTTCTTC. Translating gives CASSRGPVTPLNEQFF.

The V call is TRBV5-1, the J call TRBJ2-1, with TRBD2 matching over 9 bases. This CDR3 comprises 15 residues. CDR1 SGHRS and CDR2 YFSETQ come from the germline V gene. Trimming at V came to 1 base and at J to 5 bases, leaving 4 bases not matched to a gene. CDR3 sequence (DNA): TGCGCCAGCAGCTTGACGGCTAGCGGGAACAATGAGCAGTTCTTC. Its translation: CASSLTASGNNEQFF.